This T cell receptor (beta chain) was retrieved from a study of cytomegalovirus exposure and HLA in healthy donors. For the study at large: Findings of an earlier analysis included more than 90 million unique TCR beta sequences from 190 million or so T cells. Study findings and constraints: For most TCR beta V segments, an earlier analysis put the productive rate at about 90% or about 30% of the time. Certain indistinguishable V segments, among them TRBV6-2 and TRBV6-3, were excluded.

The PCR was carried out with 60 Vbeta primers and 13 Jbeta primers. TCRdb keeps only in-frame clones here, not all; method: immunoSEQ multiplex PCR. This table has more than 120,000 clones, roughly 80% appearing once. This clone showed up just once. The antigen remains unidentified. This CDR3 is built from 12 residues. Looked up from germline, CDR1 is SNHLY and CDR2 is FYNNEI. This TCR came from a woman under 40 in good health and CMV-seronegative. This chain uses TRBV2 with TRBJ2-5; possibly TRBD2 for D (5 bases). Gene TRBJ2-7 matches the end of the DNA better, so the J call may be wrong. The sequenced sample was PBMCs. CDR3 DNA sequence: TGTGCCAGCAGCCGAGGAGGCTACGAGCAGTACTTC. This gives the protein CASSRGGYEQYF.